What follows is one T cell receptor beta chain and its context. The record originates from a study of early T cells in non-severe SARS-CoV-2 infection. On the study more broadly: Alpha and beta chains were unpaired, from unsorted whole-blood bulk RNA.

Germline lookup yields CDR1 MNHNY and CDR2 SVGAGI (reference sequence). This CDR3 has 14 residues. The ends were cut back, 0 bases at V and 1 base at J, with 6 bases in the middle. Molecules of cDNA were individually given unique molecular identifiers that were attached to them. TCRdb fed the 5' RACE reads into MiXCR, producing one record per CDR3 protein. The table lists more than 50,000 distinct CDR3 sequences, 10% to 15% of them singletons. The source of this sequence is an adult who was a healthcare worker with PCR-confirmed SARS-CoV-2 infection or an uninfected control (not recorded which). The sequencing input was whole blood. This chain connects TRBV6-6 to TRBJ1-1, with D possibly matching TRBD1 (6 bases). The CDR3 loop reads CASSYSTGNTEAFF. Here the CDR3 DNA reads TGTGCCAGCAGTTACTCGACAGGGAACACTGAAGCTTTCTTT.